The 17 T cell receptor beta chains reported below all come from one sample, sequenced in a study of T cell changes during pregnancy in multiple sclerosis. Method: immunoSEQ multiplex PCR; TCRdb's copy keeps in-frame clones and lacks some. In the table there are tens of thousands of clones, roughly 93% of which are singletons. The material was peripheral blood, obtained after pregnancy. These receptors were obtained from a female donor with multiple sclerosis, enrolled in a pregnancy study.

The DNA of the CDR3 is TGCGCCAGCAGCTCCGACAGGGGCGCGAACACCGGGGAGCTGTTTTTT. Residues: CASSSDRGANTGELFF. V and J are TRBV5-1 and TRBJ2-2; 8 bases fit TRBD1. The germline gives CDR1 SGHRS, CDR2 YFSETQ. This CDR3 comprises 16 residues. Trimming took 3 bases from V and 0 from J; bases not matched to a gene: 4. Full variable domain (remainder filled in from reference TRBV5-1 and TRBJ2-2): KAGVTQTPRYLIKTRGQQVTLSCSPISGHRSVSWYQQTPGQGLQFLFEYFSETQRNKGNFPGRFSGRQFSNSRSEMNVSTLELGDSALYLCASSSDRGANTGELFFGEGSRLTVL.

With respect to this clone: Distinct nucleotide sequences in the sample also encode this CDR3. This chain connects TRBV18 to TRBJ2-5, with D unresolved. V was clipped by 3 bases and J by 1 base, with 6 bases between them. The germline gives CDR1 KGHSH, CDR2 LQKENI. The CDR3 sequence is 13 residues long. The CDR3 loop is CASSPGLQETQYF. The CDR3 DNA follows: TGTGCCAGCTCACCGGGCCTCCAAGAGACCCAGTACTTC.

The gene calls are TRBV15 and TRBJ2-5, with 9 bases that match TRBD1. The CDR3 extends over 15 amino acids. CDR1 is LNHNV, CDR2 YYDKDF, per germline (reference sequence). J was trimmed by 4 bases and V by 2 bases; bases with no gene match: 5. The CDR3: CATSRPGQGRETQYF. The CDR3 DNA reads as TGTGCCACCAGCAGACCGGGACAGGGAAGAGAGACCCAGTACTTC.

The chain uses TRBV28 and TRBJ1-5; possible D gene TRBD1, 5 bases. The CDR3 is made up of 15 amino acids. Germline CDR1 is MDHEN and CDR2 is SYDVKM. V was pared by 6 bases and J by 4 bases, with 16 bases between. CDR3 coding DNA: TGTGCCAGCAGCCGCCCCGACAGTGTTAATCAGCCCCAGCATTTT. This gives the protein CASSRPDSVNQPQHF.

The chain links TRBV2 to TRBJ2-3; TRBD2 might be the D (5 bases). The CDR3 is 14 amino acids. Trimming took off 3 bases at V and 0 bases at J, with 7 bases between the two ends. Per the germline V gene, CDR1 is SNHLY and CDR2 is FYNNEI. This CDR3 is CASSDPGSTDTQYF. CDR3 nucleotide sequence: TGTGCCAGCAGTGATCCGGGGAGCACAGATACGCAGTATTTT.

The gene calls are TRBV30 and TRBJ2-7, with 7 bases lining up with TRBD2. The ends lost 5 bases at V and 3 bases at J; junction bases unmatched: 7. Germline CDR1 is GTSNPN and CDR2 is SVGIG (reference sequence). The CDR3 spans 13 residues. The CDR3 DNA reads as TGTGCCTGGGCTATAAGGACTAGCTACGAGCAGTACTTC. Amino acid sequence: CAWAIRTSYEQYF. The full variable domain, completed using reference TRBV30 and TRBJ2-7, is SQTIHQWPATLVQPVGSPLSLECTVEGTSNPNLYWYRQAAGRGLQLLFYSVGIGQISSEVPQNLSASRPQDRQFILSSKKLLLSDSGFYLCAWAIRTSYEQYFGPGTRLTVT.

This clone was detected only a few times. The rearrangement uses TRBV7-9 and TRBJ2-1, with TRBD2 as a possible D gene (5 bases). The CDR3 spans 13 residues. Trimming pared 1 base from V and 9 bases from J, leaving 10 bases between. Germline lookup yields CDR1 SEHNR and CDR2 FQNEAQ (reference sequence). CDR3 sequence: CASSLDTGSEQFF. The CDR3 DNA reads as TGTGCCAGCAGCTTAGATACGGGGTCTGAGCAGTTCTTC.

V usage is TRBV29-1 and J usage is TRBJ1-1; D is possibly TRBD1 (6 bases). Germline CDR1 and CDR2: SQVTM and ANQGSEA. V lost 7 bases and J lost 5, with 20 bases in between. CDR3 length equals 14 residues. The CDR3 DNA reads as TGCAGCGCCGGGAATACAGGGCTGGATACTGAAGCTTTCTTT. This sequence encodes CSAGNTGLDTEAFF.

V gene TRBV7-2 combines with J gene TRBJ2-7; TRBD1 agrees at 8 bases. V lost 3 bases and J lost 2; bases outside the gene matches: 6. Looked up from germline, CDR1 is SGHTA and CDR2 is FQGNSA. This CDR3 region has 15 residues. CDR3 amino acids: CASSFDRGSPYEQYF. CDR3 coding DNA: TGTGCCAGCAGCTTCGACAGGGGCAGCCCCTACGAGCAGTACTTC.

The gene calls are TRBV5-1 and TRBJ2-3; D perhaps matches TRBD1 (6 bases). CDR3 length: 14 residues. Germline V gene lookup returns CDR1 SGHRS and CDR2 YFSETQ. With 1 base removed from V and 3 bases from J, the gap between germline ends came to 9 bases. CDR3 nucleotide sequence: TGCGCCAGCAGCTTGCAGGGGAATACAGATACGCAGTATTTT. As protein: CASSLQGNTDTQYF. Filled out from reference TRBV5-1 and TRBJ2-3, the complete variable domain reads KAGVTQTPRYLIKTRGQQVTLSCSPISGHRSVSWYQQTPGQGLQFLFEYFSETQRNKGNFPGRFSGRQFSNSRSEMNVSTLELGDSALYLCASSLQGNTDTQYFGPGTRLTVL.

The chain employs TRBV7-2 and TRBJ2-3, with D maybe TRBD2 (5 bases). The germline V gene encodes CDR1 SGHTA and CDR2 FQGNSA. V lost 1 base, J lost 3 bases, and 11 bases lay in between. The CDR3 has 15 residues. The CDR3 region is CASSLEGRRTDTQYF. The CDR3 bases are TGTGCCAGCAGCTTAGAAGGGAGACGAACAGATACGCAGTATTTT.

The CDR3 sequence is CASSLVSSSYNEQFF. The CDR3 region has the DNA TGTGCCAGCAGCTTAGTCTCTTCCTCCTACAATGAGCAGTTCTTC. V and J are TRBV7-2 and TRBJ2-1; the D is unclear. Trimming cost V 1 base and J 0 bases, with 7 bases left between them. The CDR3 runs 15 residues. Germline V gene lookup returns CDR1 SGHTA and CDR2 FQGNSA.

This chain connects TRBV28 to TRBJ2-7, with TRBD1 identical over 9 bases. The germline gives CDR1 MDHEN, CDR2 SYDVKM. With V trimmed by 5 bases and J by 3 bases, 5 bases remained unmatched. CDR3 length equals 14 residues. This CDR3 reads CASSISGQGYEQYF. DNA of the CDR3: TGTGCCAGCAGTATCTCGGGACAGGGCTACGAGCAGTACTTC. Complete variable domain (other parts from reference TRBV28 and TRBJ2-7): DVKVTQSSRYLVKRTGEKVFLECVQDMDHENMFWYRQDPGLGLRLIYFSYDVKMKEKGDIPEGYSVSREKKERFSLILESASTNQTSMYLCASSISGQGYEQYFGPGTRLTVT.

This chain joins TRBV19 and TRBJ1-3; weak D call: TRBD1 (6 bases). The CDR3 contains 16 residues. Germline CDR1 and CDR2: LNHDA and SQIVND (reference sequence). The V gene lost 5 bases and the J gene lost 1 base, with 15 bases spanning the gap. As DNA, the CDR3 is TGTGCCAGTAGTGCGGACAGACGCTTTTCTGGAAACACCATATATTTT. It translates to CASSADRRFSGNTIYF.

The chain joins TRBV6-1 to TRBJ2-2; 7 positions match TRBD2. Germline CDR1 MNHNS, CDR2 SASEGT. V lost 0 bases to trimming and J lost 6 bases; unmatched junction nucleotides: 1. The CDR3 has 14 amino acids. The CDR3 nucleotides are TGTGCCAGCAGTGAAGCGGGAGGGCCCGGGGAGCTGTTTTTT. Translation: CASSEAGGPGELFF.

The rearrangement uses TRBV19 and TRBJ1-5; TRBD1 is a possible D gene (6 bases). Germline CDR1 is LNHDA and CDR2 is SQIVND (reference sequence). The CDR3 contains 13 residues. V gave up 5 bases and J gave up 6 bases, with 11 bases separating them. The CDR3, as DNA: TGTGCCAGTAGTTTCCAGGGGAGTCAGCCCCAGCATTTT. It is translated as CASSFQGSQPQHF.

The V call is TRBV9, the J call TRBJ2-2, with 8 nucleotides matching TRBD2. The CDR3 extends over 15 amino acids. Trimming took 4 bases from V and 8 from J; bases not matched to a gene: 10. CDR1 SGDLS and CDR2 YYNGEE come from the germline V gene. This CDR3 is CASSRGGESSGELFF. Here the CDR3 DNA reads TGTGCCAGCAGCCGGGGGGGGGAGTCTTCTGGGGAGCTGTTTTTT. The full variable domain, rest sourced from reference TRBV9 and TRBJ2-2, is DSGVTQTPKHLITATGQRVTLRCSPRSGDLSVYWYQQSLDQGLQFLIQYYNGEERAKGNILERFSAQQFPDLHSELNLSSLELGDSALYFCASSRGGESSGELFFGEGSRLTVL.